This entry is about one TCR beta chain. The target antigen is unknown. These data are taken from a study of shared clonotypes between healthy human individuals. Sequenced by immunoSEQ multiplex PCR; TCRdb stores in-frame clones only, minus some. The data show about 1.1 million clones, about 72% seen once. General study results and limits: Exclusively blood specimens were collected; tissue repertoires likely differ.

Trimming removed 4 bases from V and 7 bases from J, with 11 bases in between. This CDR3 spans 13 amino acids. Germline-derived CDR1 and CDR2 are KGHSH and LQKENI. This receptor was obtained from a young man in good health. Some clones in this sample may be carry-over from other donors' samples. The sequencing input was memory CD4+ T cells from PBMCs. This sample's subset: CD45RA-negative fraction. This chain connects TRBV18 to TRBJ1-5; D is undetermined. The CDR3 nucleotides are TGTGCCAGCTCACGGTATGAGAGGCAGCCCCAGCATTTT. Amino acid sequence: CASSRYERQPQHF.